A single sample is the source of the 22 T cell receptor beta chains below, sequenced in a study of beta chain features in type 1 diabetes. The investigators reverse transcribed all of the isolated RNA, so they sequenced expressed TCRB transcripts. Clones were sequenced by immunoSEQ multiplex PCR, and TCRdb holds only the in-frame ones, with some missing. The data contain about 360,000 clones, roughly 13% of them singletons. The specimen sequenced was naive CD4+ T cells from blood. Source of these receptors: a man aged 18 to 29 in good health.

The DNA of the CDR3 is TGTGCCAGCAGGGTAGCGGGGAACACAGATACGCAGTATTTT. Protein: CASRVAGNTDTQYF. The rearrangement links TRBV6-6 to TRBJ2-3, with 8 positions matching TRBD2. In germline, CDR1 is MNHNY, CDR2 SVGAGI (reference sequence). CDR3 length: 14 residues. V lost 6 bases, J lost 2 bases, and 4 bases stayed unmatched.

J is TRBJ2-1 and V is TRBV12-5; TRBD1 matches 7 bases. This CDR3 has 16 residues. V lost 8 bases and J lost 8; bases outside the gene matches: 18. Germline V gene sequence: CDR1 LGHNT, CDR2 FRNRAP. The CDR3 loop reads CASPVHPTGPFDEQFF. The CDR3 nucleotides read TGTGCTAGTCCGGTTCACCCGACAGGGCCGTTCGATGAGCAGTTCTTC.

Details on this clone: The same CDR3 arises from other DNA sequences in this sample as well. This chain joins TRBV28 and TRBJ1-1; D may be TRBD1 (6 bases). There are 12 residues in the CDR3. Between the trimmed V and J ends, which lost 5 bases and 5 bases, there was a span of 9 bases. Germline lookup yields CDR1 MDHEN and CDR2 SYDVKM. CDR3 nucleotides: TGTGCCAGCAGTCAACAGGGAACTGAAGCTTTCTTT. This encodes CASSQQGTEAFF.

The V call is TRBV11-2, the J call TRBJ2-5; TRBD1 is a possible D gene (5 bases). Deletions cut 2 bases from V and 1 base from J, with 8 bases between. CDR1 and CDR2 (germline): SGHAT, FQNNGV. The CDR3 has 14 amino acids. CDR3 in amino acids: CASSLFRAQETQYF. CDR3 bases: TGTGCCAGCAGCTTATTCAGGGCCCAAGAGACCCAGTACTTC. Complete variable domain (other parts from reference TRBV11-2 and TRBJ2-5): EAGVAQSPRYKIIEKRQSVAFWCNPISGHATLYWYQQILGQGPKLLIQFQNNGVVDDSQLPKDRFSAERLKGVDSTLKIQPAKLEDSAVYLCASSLFRAQETQYFGPGTRLLVL.

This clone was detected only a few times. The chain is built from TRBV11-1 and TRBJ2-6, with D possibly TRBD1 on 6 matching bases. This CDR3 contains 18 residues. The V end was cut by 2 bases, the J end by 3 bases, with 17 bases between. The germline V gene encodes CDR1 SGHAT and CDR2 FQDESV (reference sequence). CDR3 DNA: TGTGCCAGCAGCTTATTCGGCGCAGGGGTGAGTGGGGCCAACGTCCTGACTTTC. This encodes CASSLFGAGVSGANVLTF.

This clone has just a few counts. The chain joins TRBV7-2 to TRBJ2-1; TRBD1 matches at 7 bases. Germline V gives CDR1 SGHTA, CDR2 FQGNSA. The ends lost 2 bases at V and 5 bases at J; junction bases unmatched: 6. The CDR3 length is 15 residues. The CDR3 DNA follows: TGTGCCAGCAGCTTAAGGGACAGCCCCAACAATGAGCAGTTCTTC. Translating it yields CASSLRDSPNNEQFF.

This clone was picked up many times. The CDR3 sequence is CTSYDRRRETQYF. DNA of the CDR3: TGCACCAGCTATGACAGGCGGCGGGAGACCCAGTACTTC. V is TRBV29-1 and J is TRBJ2-5; D is possibly TRBD1 (6 bases). This CDR3 comprises 13 residues. Per the germline V gene, CDR1 is SQVTM and CDR2 is ANQGSEA.

As DNA, the CDR3 is TGTGCCAGCAGCTCGAAAGGGGGACTAGCGGGGAAACAAGATACGCAGTATTTT. This sequence encodes CASSSKGGLAGKQDTQYF. The chain couples TRBV11-2 to TRBJ2-3; 13 nucleotides line up with TRBD2. CDR1 and CDR2 from the germline V gene are SGHAT and FQNNGV. V lost 4 bases to trimming and J lost 5 bases; unmatched junction nucleotides: 12. This CDR3 contains 18 residues.

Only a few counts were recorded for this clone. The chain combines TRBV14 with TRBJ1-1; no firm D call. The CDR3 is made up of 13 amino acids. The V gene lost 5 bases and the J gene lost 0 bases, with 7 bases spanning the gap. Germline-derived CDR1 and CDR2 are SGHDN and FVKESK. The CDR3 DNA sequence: TGTGCCAGCAGCTTATCCTTGAACACTGAAGCTTTCTTT. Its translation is CASSLSLNTEAFF.

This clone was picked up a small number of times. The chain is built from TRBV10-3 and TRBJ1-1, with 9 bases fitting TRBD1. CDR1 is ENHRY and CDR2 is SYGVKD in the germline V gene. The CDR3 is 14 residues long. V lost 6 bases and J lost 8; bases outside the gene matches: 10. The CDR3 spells CAIRLGQGGSEAFF. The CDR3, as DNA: TGTGCCATCAGATTGGGACAGGGAGGGTCGGAAGCTTTCTTT.

DNA for the CDR3: TGTGCCAGCACGGGAGAGGCTTACAATGAGCAGTTCTTC. Its translation is CASTGEAYNEQFF. The V gene is TRBV6-5, the J gene TRBJ2-1, with D possibly being TRBD2 (6 bases). V lost 7 bases to trimming and J lost 4 bases, with 11 bases between them. The CDR3 spans 13 residues. From germline, CDR1 is MNHEY and CDR2 SVGAGI.

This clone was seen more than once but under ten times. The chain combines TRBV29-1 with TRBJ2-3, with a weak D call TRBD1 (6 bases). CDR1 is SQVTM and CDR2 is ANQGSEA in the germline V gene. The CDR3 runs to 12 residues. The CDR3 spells CSTRDNTDTQYF. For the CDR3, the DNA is TGCAGTACCCGGGACAACACAGATACGCAGTATTTT.

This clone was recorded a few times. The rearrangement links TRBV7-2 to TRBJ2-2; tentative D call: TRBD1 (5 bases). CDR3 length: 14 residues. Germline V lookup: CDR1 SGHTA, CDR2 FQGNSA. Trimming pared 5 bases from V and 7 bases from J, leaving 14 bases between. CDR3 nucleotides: TGTGCCAGCAGCAAAAGGGGTATGGACGGGGAGCTGTTTTTT. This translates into CASSKRGMDGELFF.

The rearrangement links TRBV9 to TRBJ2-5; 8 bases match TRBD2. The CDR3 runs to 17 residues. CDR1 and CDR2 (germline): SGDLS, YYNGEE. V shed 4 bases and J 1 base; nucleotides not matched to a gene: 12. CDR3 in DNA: TGTGCCAGCAGCACTCTGCCCCGGGGACTAGGCCAAGAGACCCAGTACTTC. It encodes CASSTLPRGLGQETQYF. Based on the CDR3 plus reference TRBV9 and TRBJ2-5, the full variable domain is DSGVTQTPKHLITATGQRVTLRCSPRSGDLSVYWYQQSLDQGLQFLIQYYNGEERAKGNILERFSAQQFPDLHSELNLSSLELGDSALYFCASSTLPRGLGQETQYFGPGTRLLVL.

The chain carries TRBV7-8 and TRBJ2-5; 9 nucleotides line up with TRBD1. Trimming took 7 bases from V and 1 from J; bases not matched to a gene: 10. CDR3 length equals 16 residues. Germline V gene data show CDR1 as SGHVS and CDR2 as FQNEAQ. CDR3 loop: CASTVDRDRVQETQYF. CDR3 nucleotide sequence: TGTGCCAGCACCGTAGACCGGGACAGGGTCCAAGAGACCCAGTACTTC. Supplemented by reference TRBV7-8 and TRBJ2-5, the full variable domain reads GAGVSQSPRYKVAKRGQDVALRCDPISGHVSLFWYQQALGQGPEFLTYFQNEAQLDKSGLPSDRFFAERPEGSVSTLKIQRTQQEDSAVYLCASTVDRDRVQETQYFGPGTRLLVL.

The CDR3 sequence is CASSWGQGPHEQYF. In nucleotides, the CDR3 is TGTGCCAGCAGCTGGGGACAGGGTCCCCACGAGCAGTACTTC. The V call is TRBV7-9, the J call TRBJ2-7; 9 nucleotides match TRBD1. Germline CDR1 and CDR2: SEHNR and FQNEAQ (reference sequence). V gave up 4 bases and J gave up 5 bases; unmatched junction bases: 6. The CDR3 has 14 amino acids.

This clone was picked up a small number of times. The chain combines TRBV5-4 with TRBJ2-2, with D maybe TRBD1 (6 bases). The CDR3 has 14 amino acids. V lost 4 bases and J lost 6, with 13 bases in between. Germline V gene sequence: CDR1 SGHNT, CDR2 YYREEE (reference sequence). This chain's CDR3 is CASSRDIVSGELFF. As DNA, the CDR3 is TGTGCCAGCAGCCGGGACATCGTGTCCGGGGAGCTGTTTTTT.

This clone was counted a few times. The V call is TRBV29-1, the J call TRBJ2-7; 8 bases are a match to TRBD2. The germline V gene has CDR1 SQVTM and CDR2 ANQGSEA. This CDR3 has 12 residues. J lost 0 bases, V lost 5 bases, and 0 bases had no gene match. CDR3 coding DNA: TGCAGCGTTAGCGGGAGCTCCTACGAGCAGTACTTC. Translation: CSVSGSSYEQYF.

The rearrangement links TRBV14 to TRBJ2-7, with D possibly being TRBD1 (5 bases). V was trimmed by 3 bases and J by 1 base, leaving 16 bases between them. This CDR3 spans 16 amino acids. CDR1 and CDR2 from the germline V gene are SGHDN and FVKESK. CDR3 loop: CASSHQAGKGSYEQYF. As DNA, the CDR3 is TGTGCCAGCAGCCATCAAGCAGGGAAAGGTTCCTACGAGCAGTACTTC.

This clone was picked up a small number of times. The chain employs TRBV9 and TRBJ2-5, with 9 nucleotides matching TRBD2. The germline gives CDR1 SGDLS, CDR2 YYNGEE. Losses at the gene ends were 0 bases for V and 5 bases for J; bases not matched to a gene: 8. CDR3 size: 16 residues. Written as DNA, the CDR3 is TGTGCCAGCAGCGTAGGTGGAGGACTAGCGCTGGAGACCCAGTACTTC. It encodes CASSVGGGLALETQYF.

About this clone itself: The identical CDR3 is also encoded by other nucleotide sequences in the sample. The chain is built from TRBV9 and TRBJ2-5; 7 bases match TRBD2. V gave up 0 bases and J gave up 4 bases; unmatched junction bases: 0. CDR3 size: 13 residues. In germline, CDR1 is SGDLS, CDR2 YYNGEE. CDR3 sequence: CASSVGGGETQYF. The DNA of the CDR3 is TGTGCCAGCAGCGTAGGGGGGGGAGAGACCCAGTACTTC.

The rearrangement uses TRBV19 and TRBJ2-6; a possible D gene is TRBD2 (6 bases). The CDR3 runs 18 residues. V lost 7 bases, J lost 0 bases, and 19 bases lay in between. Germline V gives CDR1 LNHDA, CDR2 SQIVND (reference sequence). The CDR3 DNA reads TGTGCCAGTAAGAAAGGGAGGCTACTGTTCTCTGGGGCCAACGTCCTGACTTTC. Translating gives CASKKGRLLFSGANVLTF.